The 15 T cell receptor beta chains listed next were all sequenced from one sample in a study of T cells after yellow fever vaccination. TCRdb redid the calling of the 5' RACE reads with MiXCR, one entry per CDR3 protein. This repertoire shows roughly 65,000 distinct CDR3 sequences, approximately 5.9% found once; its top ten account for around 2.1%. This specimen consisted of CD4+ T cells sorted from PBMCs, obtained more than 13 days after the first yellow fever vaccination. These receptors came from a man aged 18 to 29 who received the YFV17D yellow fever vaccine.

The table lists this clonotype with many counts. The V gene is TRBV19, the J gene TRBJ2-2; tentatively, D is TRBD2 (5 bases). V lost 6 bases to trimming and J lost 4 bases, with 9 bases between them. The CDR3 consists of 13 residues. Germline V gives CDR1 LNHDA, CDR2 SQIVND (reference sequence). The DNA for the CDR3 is TGTGCCAGTAGCGGACTGTTCACCGGGGAGCTGTTTTTT. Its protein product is CASSGLFTGELFF.

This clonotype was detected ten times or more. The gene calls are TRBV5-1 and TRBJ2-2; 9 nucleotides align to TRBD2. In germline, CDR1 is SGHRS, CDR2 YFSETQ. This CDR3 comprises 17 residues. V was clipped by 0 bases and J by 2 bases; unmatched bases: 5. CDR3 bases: TGCGCCAGCAGCTTGGCGCTAGCGGGGTCTAACACCGGGGAGCTGTTTTTT. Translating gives CASSLALAGSNTGELFF.

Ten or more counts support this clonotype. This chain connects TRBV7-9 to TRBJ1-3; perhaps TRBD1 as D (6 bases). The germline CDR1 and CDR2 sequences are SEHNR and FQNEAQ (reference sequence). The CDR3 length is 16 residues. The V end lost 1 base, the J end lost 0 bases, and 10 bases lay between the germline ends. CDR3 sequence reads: CASSLGQASSGNTIYF. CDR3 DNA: TGTGCCAGCAGCTTAGGACAGGCAAGCTCTGGAAACACCATATATTTT.

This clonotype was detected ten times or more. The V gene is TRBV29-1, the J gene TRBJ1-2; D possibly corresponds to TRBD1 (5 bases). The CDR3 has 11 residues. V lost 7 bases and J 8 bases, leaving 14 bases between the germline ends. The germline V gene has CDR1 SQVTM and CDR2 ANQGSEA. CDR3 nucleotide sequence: TGCAGCGCCCGGGGGGGAGGCGGCTACACCTTC. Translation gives CSARGGGGYTF. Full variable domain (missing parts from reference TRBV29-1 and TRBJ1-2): SAVISQKPSRDICQRGTSLTIQCQVDSQVTMMFWYRQQPGQSLTLIATANQGSEATYESGFVIDKFPISRPNLTFSTLTVSNMSPEDSSIYLCSARGGGGYTFGSGTRLTVV.

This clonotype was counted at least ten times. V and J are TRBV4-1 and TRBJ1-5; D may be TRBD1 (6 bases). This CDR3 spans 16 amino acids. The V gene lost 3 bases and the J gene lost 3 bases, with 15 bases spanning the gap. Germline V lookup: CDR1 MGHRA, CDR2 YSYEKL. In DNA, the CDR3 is TGCGCCAGCAGCCAGGGTAACAGGGCTCTCAATCAGCCCCAGCATTTT. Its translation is CASSQGNRALNQPQHF.

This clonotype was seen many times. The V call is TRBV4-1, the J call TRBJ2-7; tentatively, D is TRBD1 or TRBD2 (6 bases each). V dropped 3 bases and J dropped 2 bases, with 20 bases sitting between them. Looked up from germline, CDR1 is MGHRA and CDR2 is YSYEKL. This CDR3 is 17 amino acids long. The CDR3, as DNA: TGCGCCAGCAGCCAGCAGTTGGGGGGCCCGTGGGCCTACGAGCAGTACGTC. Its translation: CASSQQLGGPWAYEQYV.

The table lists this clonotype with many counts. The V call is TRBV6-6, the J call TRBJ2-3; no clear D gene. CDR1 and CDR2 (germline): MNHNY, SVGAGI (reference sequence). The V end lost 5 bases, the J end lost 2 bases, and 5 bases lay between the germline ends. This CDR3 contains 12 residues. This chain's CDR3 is CASSPTTDTQYF. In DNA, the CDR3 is TGTGCCAGCAGTCCGACCACAGATACGCAGTATTTT.

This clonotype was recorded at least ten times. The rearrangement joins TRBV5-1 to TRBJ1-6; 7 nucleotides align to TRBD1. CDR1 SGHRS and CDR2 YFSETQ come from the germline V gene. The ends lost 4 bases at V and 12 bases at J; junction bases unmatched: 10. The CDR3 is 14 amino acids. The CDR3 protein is CASSTGQAERPLHF. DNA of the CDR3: TGCGCCAGCAGCACCGGACAGGCCGAAAGACCCCTCCACTTT.

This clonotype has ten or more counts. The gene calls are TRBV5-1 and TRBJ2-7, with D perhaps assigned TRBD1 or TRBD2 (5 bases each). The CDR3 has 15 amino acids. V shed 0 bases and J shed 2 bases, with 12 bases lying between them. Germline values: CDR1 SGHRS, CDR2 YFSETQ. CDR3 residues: CASSLGGAWAYEQYF. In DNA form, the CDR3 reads TGCGCCAGCAGCTTGGGAGGGGCGTGGGCCTACGAGCAGTACTTC.

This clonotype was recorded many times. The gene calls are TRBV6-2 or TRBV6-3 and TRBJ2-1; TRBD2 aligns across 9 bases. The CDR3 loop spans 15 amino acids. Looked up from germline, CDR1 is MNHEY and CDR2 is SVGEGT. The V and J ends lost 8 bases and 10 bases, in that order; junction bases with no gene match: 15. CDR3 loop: CASDMGASGEREQFF. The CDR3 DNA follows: TGTGCCAGCGACATGGGGGCTAGCGGGGAGCGGGAGCAGTTCTTC.

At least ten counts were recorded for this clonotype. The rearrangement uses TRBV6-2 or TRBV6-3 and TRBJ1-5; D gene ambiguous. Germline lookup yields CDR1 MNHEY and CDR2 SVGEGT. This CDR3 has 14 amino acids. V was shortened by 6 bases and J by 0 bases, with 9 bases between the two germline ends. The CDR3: CASRWMDSNQPQHF. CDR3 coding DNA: TGTGCCAGCAGATGGATGGATAGCAATCAGCCCCAGCATTTT.

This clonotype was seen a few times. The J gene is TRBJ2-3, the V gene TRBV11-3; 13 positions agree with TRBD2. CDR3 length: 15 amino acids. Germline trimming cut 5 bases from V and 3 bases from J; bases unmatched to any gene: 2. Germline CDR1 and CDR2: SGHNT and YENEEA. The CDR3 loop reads CASSRTSGGTDTQYF. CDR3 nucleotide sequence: TGTGCCAGCAGCCGGACTAGCGGGGGTACAGATACGCAGTATTTT.

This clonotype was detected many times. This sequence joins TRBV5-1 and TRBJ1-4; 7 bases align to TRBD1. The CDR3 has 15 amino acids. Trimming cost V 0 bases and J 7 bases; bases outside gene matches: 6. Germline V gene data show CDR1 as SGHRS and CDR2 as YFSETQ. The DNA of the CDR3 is TGCGCCAGCAGCTTGGGCGGGACAGTCTCTGAAAAACTGTTTTTT. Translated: CASSLGGTVSEKLFF. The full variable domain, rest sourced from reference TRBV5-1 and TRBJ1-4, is KAGVTQTPRYLIKTRGQQVTLSCSPISGHRSVSWYQQTPGQGLQFLFEYFSETQRNKGNFPGRFSGRQFSNSRSEMNVSTLELGDSALYLCASSLGGTVSEKLFFGSGTQLSVL.

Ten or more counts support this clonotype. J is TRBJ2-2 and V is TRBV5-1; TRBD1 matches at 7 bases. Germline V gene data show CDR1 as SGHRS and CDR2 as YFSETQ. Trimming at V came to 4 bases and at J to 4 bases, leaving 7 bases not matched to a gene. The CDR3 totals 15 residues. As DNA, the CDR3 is TGCGCCAGCAGCGACCGACAGGGTACCACCGGGGAGCTGTTTTTT. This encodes CASSDRQGTTGELFF.

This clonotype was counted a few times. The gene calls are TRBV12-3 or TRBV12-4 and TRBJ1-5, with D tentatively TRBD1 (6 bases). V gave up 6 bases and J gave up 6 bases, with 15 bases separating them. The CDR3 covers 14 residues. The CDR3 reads CASSPQGIGQPQHF. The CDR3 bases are TGTGCCAGCAGCCCACAGGGTATAGGTCAGCCCCAGCATTTT.